The present TCR beta chain was sequenced within a study of control samples from healthy donors and cancer patients. Only in-frame clones appear in the TCRdb table, and some are missing; sequencing was by immunoSEQ multiplex PCR. The repertoire holds 350,000 to 450,000 clones, with more than 80% as singletons. V gave up 7 bases and J gave up 6 bases, with 13 bases separating them. CDR3 length: 13 amino acids. The germline V gene has CDR1 MNHEY and CDR2 SVGAGI. Sequencing used PBMCs. This TCR came from a man between 35 and 55 years old with head and neck cancer. The chain uses TRBV6-5 and TRBJ1-3; TRBD1 might be the D (5 bases). The CDR3 sequence is CASTQRDPNTIYF. CDR3 nucleotide sequence: TGTGCCAGCACCCAGAGGGACCCAAACACCATATATTTT.